This TCR beta chain derives from a study of response to subunit inactivated influenza vaccine. MiXCR was run by TCRdb on the RT-PCR reads, yielding one entry per CDR3 protein. The sample contains 710,000 or so distinct CDR3 sequences, less than 20% of which appear only once. CDR3 length equals 14 residues. Per germline, CDR1 DFQATT and CDR2 SNEGSKA (reference sequence). The germline V and J ends were trimmed by 5 bases and 6 bases, with 16 bases remaining between them. Study-wide points: Each seasonal influenza vaccination recruits few new T cells, the authors suggested.

Concerning this clonotype: Its antigen is unidentified.

The material sequenced was PBMCs from blood, taken about 12 days after vaccination. The chain has TRBV20-1 and TRBJ1-4; D is ambiguous. The sequence was obtained from a man aged 45-65 years who received an inactivated influenza vaccine. The CDR3 here is CSASSGRFDEKLFF. The CDR3 DNA follows: TGCAGTGCTTCTAGTGGACGGTTTGATGAAAAACTGTTTTTT.